The clone carrying this T cell receptor beta chain has just a few counts. The CDR3 sequence is 16 residues long. Germline CDR1 reads SGHRS; CDR2 reads YFSETQ. After removal of 4 bases from V and 0 bases from J, the junction contained 6 bases not matched to a gene. The sample belongs to a study of blood T cell repertoires in COVID-19. For the study at large: Whether acute or convalescent, the COVID-19 samples came from the United States, Italy and Spain. PBMCs, B-cell-depleted T cells, or T cells were the source of the cDNA or gDNA that made up the material.

In the original workflow: Reference gene primer amplification gave nucleated cell count estimates. Sequenced by immunoSEQ multiplex PCR; TCRdb stores in-frame clones only, minus some. V and J calls and clone size are as listed in that table; D and trimming were resolved from the DNA. The repertoire includes under 120,000 clones, about 85% of them detected once, and 2.1% sits in the top ten. The TCR was taken from a human donor in a cohort sampled during active COVID-19. The sample was peripheral blood. J is TRBJ1-4 and V is TRBV5-1, with 7 bases that match TRBD1. For the CDR3, the DNA is TGCGCCAGCAGCAAGGGGGCCTATTCAACTAATGAAAAACTGTTTTTT. Translating gives CASSKGAYSTNEKLFF.